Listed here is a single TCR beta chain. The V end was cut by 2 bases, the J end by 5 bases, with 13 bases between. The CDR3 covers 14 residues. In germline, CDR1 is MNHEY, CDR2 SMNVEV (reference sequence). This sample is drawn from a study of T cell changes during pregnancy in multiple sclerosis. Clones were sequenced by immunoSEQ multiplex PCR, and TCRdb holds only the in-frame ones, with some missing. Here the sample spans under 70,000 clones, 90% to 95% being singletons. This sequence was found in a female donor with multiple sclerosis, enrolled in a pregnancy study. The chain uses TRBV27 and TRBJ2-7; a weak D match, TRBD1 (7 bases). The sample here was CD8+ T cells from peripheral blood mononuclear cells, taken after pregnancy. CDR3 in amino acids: CASSLGGTANEQYF. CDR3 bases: TGTGCCAGCAGTTTAGGCGGGACAGCCAACGAGCAGTACTTC.